A selection of T cell receptor beta chains follows, all from one sample in a study of T cell responses to AZD1222 COVID-19 vaccine. The data were produced by immunoSEQ multiplex PCR, yet TCRdb's version contains in-frame clones alone and is incomplete. Among approximately 130,000 clones, 93% were seen once, and the ten largest hold 3.1%. The starting material was peripheral blood, obtained on day 0 of AZD1222 vaccination. The receptors shown here come from an adult in good health. Each CDR3 is given with its conserved first and last residue. D genes are given only for firm matches. Clone size, where shown, is once, few, many, or a class for clones that have expanded.

>13|TRBV4-2|TRBJ1-1|.|.
TGTGCCAGCAGCCAGGGGACTAACCCTGAAGCTTTCTTT
CASSQGTNPEAFF
>13|TRBV6-5|TRBJ2-3|.|.
TGTGCCAGCAGGCTCGGGTGGGCAGATACGCAGTATTTT
CASRLGWADTQYF
>13|TRBV5-5|TRBJ1-2|.|.
TGTGCCAGCAGCTTTCAGGAGAACTATGGCTACACCTTC
CASSFQENYGYTF
>13|TRBV5-1|TRBJ1-5|.|.
TGCGCCAGCAGCTTGGAGAGAGATCAGCCCCAGCATTTT
CASSLERDQPQHF
>14|TRBV6-6|TRBJ1-1|.|.
TGTGCCAGCAGTTACTCGAGCAGAAACACTGAAGCTTTCTTT
CASSYSSRNTEAFF
>19|TRBV18|TRBJ2-6|.|.
TGTGCCAGCTCAAAGGAAGTGGGGGGCCCCCCCTCTGGGGCCAACGTCCTGACTTTC
CASSKEVGGPPSGANVLTF
>15|TRBV28|TRBJ1-5|.|.
TGTGCCAGCAGTTTTGGGTCAGGGATACGGCAGCCCCAGCATTTT
CASSFGSGIRQPQHF
>14|TRBV6-5|TRBJ2-7|.|.
TGTGCCAGCAGGAGGACTCTGAGCTCCTACGAGCAGTACTTC
CASRRTLSSYEQYF
>12|TRBV5-1|TRBJ2-7|.|.
TGCGCCAGCAGCGGCTCAGACTACGAGCAGTACTTC
CASSGSDYEQYF
>13|TRBV6-5|TRBJ1-1|.|.
TGTGCCAGCAGTACCTCCGGGCGAGCTGAAGCTTTCTTT
CASSTSGRAEAFF
>12|TRBV18|TRBJ1-1|.|.
TGTGCCAGCTCCCCGTCAGGTCCTGAAGCTTTCTTT
CASSPSGPEAFF
>15|TRBV5-1|TRBJ1-2|TRBD1|.
TGCGCCAGCAGCTTGGACTCAGGGGGCGCTTATGGCTACACCTTC
CASSLDSGGAYGYTF
>14|TRBV6-5|TRBJ1-5|TRBD1|.
TGTGCCAGCAGGCCCGGACAGGGATCGGAGCCCCAGCATTTT
CASRPGQGSEPQHF
>15|TRBV6-5|TRBJ2-5|.|.
TGTGCCAGCAGACTAAGACCCCAAGGTCGAGAGACCCAGTACTTC
CASRLRPQGRETQYF
>14|TRBV30|TRBJ2-2|.|few
TGTGCCTGGAGTGTAGGTACTAACACCGGGGAGCTGTTTTTT
CAWSVGTNTGELFF
>13|TRBV12-3/TRBV12-4|TRBJ1-6|.|.
TGTGCCAGCAGTTTAATCCTCAATTCACCCCTCCACTTT
CASSLILNSPLHF
>15|TRBV4-1|TRBJ2-7|TRBD2|.
TGCGCCAGCAGCCAATTTGGACTAGGATCCTACGAGCAGTACTTC
CASSQFGLGSYEQYF